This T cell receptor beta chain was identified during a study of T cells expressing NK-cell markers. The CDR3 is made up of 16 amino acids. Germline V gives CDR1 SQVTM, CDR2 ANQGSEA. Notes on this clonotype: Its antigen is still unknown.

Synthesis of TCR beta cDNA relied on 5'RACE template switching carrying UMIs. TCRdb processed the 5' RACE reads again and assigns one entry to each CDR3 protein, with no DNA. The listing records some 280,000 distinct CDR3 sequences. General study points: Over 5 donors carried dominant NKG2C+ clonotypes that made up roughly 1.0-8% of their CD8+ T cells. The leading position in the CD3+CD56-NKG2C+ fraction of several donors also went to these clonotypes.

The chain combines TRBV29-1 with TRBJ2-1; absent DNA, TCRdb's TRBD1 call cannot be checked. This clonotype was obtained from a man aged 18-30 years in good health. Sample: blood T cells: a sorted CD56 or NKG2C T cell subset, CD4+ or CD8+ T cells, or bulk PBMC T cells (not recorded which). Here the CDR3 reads CSVEDRGLSSYNEQFF.